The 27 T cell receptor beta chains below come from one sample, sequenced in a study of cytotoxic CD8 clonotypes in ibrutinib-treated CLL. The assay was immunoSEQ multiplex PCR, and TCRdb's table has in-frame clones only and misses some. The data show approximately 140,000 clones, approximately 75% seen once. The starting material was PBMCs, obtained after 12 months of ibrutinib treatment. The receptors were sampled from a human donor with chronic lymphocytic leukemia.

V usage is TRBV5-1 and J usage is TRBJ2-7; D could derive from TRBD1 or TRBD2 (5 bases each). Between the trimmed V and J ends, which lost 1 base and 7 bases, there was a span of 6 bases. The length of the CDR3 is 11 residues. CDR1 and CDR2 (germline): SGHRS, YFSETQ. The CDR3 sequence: CASSLWGEQYF. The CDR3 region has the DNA TGCGCCAGCAGCTTGTGGGGGGAGCAGTACTTC. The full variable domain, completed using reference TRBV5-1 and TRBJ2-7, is KAGVTQTPRYLIKTRGQQVTLSCSPISGHRSVSWYQQTPGQGLQFLFEYFSETQRNKGNFPGRFSGRQFSNSRSEMNVSTLELGDSALYLCASSLWGEQYFGPGTRLTVT.

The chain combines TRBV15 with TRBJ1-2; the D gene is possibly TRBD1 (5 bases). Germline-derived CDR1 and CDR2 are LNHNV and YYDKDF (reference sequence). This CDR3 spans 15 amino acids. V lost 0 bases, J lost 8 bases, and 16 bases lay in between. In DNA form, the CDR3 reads TGTGCCACCAGCAGAGACCTACGAGGGGTGGAGGGCTACACCTTC. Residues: CATSRDLRGVEGYTF.

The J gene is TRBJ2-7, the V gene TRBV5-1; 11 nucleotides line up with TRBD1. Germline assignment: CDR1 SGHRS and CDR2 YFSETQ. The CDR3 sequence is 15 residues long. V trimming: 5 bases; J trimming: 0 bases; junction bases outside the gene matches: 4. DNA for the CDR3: TGCGCCAGCAGTACCGGGACAGGGGGCTCCTACGAGCAGTACTTC. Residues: CASSTGTGGSYEQYF.

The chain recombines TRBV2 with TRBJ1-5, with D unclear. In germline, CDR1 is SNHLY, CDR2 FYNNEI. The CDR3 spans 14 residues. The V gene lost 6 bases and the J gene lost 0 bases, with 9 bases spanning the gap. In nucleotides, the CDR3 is TGTGCCAGCAGGGCGGTGTTTAGCAATCAGCCCCAGCATTTT. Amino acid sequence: CASRAVFSNQPQHF.

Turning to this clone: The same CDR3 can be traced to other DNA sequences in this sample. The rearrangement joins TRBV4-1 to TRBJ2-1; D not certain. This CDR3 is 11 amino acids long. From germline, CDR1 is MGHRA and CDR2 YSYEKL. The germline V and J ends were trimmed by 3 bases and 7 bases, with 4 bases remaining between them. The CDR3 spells CASSQGNEQFF. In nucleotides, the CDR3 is TGCGCCAGCAGCCAGGGGAATGAGCAGTTCTTC.

As DNA, the CDR3 is TGTGCCAGCAGTTTAGTAGGGATGGTCGAGCAGTACTTC. Translation: CASSLVGMVEQYF. The chain is built from TRBV28 and TRBJ2-7; D ambiguous. The CDR3 is 13 residues long. V lost 2 bases, J lost 6 bases, and 11 bases lay in between. Per germline, CDR1 MDHEN and CDR2 SYDVKM.

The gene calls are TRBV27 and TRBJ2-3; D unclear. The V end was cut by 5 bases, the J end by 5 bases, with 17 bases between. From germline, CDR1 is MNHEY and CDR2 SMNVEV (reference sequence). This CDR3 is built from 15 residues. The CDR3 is CASSASGLGIDTQYF. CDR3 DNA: TGTGCCAGCAGTGCCTCGGGCTTAGGGATAGATACGCAGTATTTT.

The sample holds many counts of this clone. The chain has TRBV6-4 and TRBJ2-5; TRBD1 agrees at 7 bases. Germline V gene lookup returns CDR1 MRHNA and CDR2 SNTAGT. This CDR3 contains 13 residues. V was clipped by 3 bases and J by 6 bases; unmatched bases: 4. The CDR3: CASSEQGVKTQYF. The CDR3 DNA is TGTGCCAGCAGTGAGCAGGGGGTAAAGACCCAGTACTTC.

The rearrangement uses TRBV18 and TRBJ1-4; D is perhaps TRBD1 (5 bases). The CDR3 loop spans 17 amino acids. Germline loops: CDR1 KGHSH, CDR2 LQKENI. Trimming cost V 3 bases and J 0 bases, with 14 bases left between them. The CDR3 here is CASSPQAPGPTNEKLFF. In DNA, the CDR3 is TGTGCCAGCTCACCCCAAGCCCCAGGGCCAACTAATGAAAAACTGTTTTTT.

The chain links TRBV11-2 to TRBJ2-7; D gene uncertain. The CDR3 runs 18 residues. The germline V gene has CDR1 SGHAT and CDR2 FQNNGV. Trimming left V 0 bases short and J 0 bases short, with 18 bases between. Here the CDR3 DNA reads TGTGCCAGCAGCTTAGATCGGTCGGCGGCCACAAGCTCCTACGAGCAGTACTTC. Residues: CASSLDRSAATSSYEQYF.

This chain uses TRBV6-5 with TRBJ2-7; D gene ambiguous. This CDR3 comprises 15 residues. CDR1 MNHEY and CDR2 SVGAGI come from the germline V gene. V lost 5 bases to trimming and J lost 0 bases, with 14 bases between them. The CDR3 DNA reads TGTGCCAGCAGTCCCCCAGGATGGGGCTCCTACGAGCAGTACTTC. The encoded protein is CASSPPGWGSYEQYF.

The CDR3 DNA is TGTGCCAGCAGCCAATCGACGGACAGGGGGCTCTCCTACGAGCAGTACTTC. This codes for CASSQSTDRGLSYEQYF. J is TRBJ2-7 and V is TRBV16, with 11 bases lining up with TRBD1. V trimming: 0 bases; J trimming: 0 bases; junction bases outside the gene matches: 4. The germline V gene has CDR1 KGHSY and CDR2 FQNENV. The CDR3 runs 17 residues.

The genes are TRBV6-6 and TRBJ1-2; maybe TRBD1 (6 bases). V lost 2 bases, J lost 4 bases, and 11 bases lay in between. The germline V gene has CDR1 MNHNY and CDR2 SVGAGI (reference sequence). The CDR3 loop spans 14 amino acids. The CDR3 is CASSYGGLGYGYTF. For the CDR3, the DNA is TGTGCCAGCAGTTACGGGGGGCTGGGCTATGGCTACACCTTC.

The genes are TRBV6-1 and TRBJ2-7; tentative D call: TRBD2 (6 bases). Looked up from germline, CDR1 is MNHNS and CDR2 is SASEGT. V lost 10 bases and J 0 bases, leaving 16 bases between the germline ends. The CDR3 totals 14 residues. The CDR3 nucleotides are TGTGCCACCTGGCGGGGCTACAGCTCCTACGAGCAGTACTTC. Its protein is CATWRGYSSYEQYF.

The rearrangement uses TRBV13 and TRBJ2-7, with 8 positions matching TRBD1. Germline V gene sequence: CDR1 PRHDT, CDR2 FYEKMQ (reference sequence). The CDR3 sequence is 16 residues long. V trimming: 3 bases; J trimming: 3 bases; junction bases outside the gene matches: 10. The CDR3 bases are TGTGCCAGCAGCTTCACGAATGACAGGGGTTTCTACGAGCAGTACTTC. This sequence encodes CASSFTNDRGFYEQYF. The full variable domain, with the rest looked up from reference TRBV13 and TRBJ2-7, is AAGVIQSPRHLIKEKRETATLKCYPIPRHDTVYWYQQGPGQDPQFLISFYEKMQSDKGSIPDRFSAQQFSDYHSELNMSSLELGDSALYFCASSFTNDRGFYEQYFGPGTRLTVT.

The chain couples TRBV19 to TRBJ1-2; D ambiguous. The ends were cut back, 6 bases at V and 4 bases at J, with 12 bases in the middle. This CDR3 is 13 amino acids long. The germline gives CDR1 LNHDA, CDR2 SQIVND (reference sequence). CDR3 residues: CASRLEESYGYTF. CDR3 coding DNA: TGTGCCAGTAGATTAGAAGAGAGCTATGGCTACACCTTC.

CDR3 region: CASSIPDQPQHF. In DNA form, the CDR3 reads TGTGCCAGTAGCATCCCCGATCAGCCCCAGCATTTT. The chain carries TRBV19 and TRBJ1-5; the D is unclear. Deletions cut 6 bases from V and 5 bases from J, with 8 bases between. The CDR3 has 12 amino acids. CDR1 and CDR2 (germline): LNHDA, SQIVND (reference sequence).

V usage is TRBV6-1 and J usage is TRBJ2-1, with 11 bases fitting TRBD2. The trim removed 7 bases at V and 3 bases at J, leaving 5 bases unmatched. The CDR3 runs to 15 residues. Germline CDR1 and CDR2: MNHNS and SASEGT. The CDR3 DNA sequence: TGTGCCAGCACCATCCTAGCGGGAGGCTACAATGAGCAGTTCTTC. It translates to CASTILAGGYNEQFF.

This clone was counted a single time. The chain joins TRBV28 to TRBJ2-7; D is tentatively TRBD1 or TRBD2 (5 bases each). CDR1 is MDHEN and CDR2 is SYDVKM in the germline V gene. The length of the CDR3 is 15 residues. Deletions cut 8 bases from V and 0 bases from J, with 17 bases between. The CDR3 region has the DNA TGTGCCAGCGGAACCCGCAGGGACCTCTCCTACGAGCAGTACTTC. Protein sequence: CASGTRRDLSYEQYF. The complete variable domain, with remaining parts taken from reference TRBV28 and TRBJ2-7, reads DVKVTQSSRYLVKRTGEKVFLECVQDMDHENMFWYRQDPGLGLRLIYFSYDVKMKEKGDIPEGYSVSREKKERFSLILESASTNQTSMYLCASGTRRDLSYEQYFGPGTRLTVT.

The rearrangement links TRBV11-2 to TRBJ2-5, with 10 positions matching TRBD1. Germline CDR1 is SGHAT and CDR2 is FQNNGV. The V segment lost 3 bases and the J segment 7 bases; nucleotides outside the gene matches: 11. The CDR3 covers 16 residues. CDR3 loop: CASSFVTGTGAGTQYF. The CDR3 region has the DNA TGTGCCAGCAGCTTCGTAACCGGGACAGGGGCGGGGACCCAGTACTTC.

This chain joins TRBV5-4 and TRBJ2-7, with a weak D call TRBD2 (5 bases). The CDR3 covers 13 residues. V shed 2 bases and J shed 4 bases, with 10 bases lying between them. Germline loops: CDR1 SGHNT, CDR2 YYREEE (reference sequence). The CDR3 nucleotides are TGTGCCAGCAGCTTCGGCCCGGGGTACGAGCAGTACTTC. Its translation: CASSFGPGYEQYF. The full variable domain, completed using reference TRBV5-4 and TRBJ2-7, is ETGVTQSPTHLIKTRGQQVTLRCSSQSGHNTVSWYQQALGQGPQFIFQYYREEENGRGNFPPRFSGLQFPNYSSELNVNALELDDSALYLCASSFGPGYEQYFGPGTRLTVT.

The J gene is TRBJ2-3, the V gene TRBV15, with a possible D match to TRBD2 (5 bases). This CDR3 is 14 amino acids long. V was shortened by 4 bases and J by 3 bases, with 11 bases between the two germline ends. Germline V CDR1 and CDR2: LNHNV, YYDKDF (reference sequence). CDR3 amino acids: CATSTYAGTDTQYF. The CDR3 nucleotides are TGTGCCACCAGCACCTATGCGGGTACAGATACGCAGTATTTT.

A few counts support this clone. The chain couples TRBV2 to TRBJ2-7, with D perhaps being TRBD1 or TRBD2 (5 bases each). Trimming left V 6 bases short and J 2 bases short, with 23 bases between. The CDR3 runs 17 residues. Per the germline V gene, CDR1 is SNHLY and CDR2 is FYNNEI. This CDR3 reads CASSNPNFRDGAYEQYF. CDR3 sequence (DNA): TGTGCCAGCAGCAATCCCAATTTCCGGGACGGAGCCTACGAGCAGTACTTC.

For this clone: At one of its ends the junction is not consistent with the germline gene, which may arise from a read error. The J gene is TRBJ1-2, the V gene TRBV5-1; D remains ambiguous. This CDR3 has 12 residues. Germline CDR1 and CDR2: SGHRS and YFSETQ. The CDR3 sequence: CASSLDFYGYTF. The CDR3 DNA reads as TGCGCCAGCAGTTTGGATTTCTATGGCTACACCTTC.

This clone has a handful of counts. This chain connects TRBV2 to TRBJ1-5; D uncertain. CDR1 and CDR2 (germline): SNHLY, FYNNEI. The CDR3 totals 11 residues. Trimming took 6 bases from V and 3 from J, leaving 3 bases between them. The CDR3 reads CASSSNQPQHF. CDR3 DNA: TGTGCCAGCAGCTCCAATCAGCCCCAGCATTTT. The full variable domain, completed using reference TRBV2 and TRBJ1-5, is EPEVTQTPSHQVTQMGQEVILRCVPISNHLYFYWYRQILGQKVEFLVSFYNNEISEKSEIFDDQFSVERPDGSNFTLKIRSTKLEDSAMYFCASSSNQPQHFGDGTRLSIL.

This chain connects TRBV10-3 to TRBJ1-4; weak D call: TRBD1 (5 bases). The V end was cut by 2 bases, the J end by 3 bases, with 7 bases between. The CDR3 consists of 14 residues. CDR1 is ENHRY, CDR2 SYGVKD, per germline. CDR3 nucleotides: TGTGCCATCAGTGAGGGGGGTTCTAATGAAAAACTGTTTTTT. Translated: CAISEGGSNEKLFF.

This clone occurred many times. The CDR3 DNA is TGTGCCAGCAGTGGAGGACAATCCTACGAGCAGTACTTC. Translation: CASSGGQSYEQYF. The chain links TRBV2 to TRBJ2-7; D is perhaps TRBD1 (5 bases). Germline V gene data show CDR1 as SNHLY and CDR2 as FYNNEI. The CDR3 is 13 residues long. The V end was cut by 4 bases, the J end by 1 base, with 8 bases between.